This TCR beta chain was identified in a study of cytomegalovirus exposure and HLA in healthy donors. The PCR ran on 60 Vbeta and 13 Jbeta primers. Sequencing used immunoSEQ multiplex PCR; TCRdb keeps in-frame clones, though not all of them. The table lists about 140,000 clones, around four fifths of them singletons, with approximately 1.2% in the top ten. Trimming cost V 3 bases and J 5 bases, with 14 bases left between them. There are 15 residues in the CDR3. Per the germline V gene, CDR1 is MRHNA and CDR2 is SNTAGT. This chain joins TRBV6-4 and TRBJ2-1, with a weak D call TRBD2 (5 bases). Source material: PBMCs. The sequence derives from a male donor in good health and CMV-seropositive. The CDR3 protein is CASSEGSREHNEQFF. In DNA, the CDR3 is TGTGCCAGCAGTGAAGGGAGTAGGGAGCACAATGAGCAGTTCTTC.